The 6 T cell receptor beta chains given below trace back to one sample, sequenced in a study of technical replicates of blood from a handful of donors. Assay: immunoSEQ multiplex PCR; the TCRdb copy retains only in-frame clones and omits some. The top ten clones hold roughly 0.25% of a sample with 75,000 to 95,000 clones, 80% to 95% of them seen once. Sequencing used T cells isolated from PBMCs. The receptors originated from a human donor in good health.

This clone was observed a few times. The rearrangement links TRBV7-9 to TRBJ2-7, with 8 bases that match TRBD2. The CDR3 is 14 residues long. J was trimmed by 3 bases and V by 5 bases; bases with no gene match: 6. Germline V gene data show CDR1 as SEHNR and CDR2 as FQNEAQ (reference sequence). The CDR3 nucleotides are TGTGCCAGCAGCGGTAGCGGGATGAACTACGAGCAGTACTTC. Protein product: CASSGSGMNYEQYF.

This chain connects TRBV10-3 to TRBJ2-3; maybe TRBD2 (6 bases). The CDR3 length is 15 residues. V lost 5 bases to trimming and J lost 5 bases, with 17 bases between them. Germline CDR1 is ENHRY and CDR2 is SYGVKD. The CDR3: CAISSFGRDEDTQYF. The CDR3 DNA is TGTGCCATCAGTTCCTTCGGGCGGGACGAAGATACGCAGTATTTT.

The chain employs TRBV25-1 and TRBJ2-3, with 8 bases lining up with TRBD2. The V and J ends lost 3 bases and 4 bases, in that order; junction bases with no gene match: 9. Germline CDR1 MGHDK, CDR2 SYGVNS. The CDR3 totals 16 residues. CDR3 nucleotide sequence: TGTGCCAGCAGTGATTTTACGGGGGGGTTTTCAGATACGCAGTATTTT. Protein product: CASSDFTGGFSDTQYF. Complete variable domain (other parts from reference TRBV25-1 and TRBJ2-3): EADIYQTPRYLVIGTGKKITLECSQTMGHDKMYWYQQDPGMELHLIHYSYGVNSTEKGDLSSESTVSRIRTEHFPLTLESARPSHTSQYLCASSDFTGGFSDTQYFGPGTRLTVL.

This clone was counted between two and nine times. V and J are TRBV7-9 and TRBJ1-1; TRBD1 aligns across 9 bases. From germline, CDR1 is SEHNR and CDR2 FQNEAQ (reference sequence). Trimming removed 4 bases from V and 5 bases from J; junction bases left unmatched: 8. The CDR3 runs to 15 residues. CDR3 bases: TGTGCCAGCAGCTCCTCGGGACAGGGAATAACTGAAGCTTTCTTT. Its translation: CASSSSGQGITEAFF.

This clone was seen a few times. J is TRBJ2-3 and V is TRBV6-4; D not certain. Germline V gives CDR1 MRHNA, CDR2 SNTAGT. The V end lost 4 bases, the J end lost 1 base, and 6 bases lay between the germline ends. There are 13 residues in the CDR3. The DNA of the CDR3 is TGTGCCAGCAGTGCATCAGGCACAGATACGCAGTATTTT. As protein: CASSASGTDTQYF.

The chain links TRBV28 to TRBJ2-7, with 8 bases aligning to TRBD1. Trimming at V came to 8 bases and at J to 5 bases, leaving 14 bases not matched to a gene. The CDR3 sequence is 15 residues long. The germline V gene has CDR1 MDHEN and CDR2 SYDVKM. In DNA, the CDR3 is TGTGCCAGCTGCGGCTCGGACAGGGAGGTCAACGAGCAGTACTTC. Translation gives CASCGSDREVNEQYF.